Listed below are T cell receptor beta chains from one sample, sequenced in a study of response to subunit inactivated influenza vaccine. TCRdb ran MiXCR on the RT-PCR reads and lists one entry per CDR3 protein. The data hold 800,000 or so distinct CDR3 sequences, with 21% observed a single time. The sequencing here drew on PBMCs from blood, taken around 5 days after vaccination. The receptors originated from a man aged 45-65 years who received an inactivated influenza vaccine. Both conserved end residues are part of each CDR3. A D gene is named only where the DNA matches it firmly. The size entry is marked missing in some rows and otherwise reads once, few, many or a size class.

CDR3 protein: CASSRDRGQTQYF
CDR3 DNA: TGTGCCAGCAGTCGGGACAGGGGTCAGACCCAGTACTTC
J gene: TRBJ2-5
D gene: TRBD1
clone size: many
V gene: TRBV7-2

CDR3 protein: CSVESGTVREQYF
CDR3 DNA: TGCAGCGTTGAAAGTGGTACAGTCCGCGAGCAGTACTTC
J gene: TRBJ2-7
D gene: -
clone size: many
V gene: TRBV29-1

CDR3 protein: CASSDPRGGETQYF
CDR3 DNA: TGCGCCAGCAGCGACCCTAGGGGAGGGGAGACCCAGTACTTC
J gene: TRBJ2-5
D gene: TRBD2
clone size: few
V gene: TRBV5-1

CDR3 protein: CASTTGETGNTIYF
CDR3 DNA: TGTGCCAGCACAACAGGGGAAACGGGAAACACCATATATTTT
J gene: TRBJ1-3
D gene: TRBD1
clone size: -
V gene: TRBV7-9

CDR3 protein: CASSPSNPDEQYF
CDR3 DNA: TGTGCCAGCAGCCCCTCCAATCCTGACGAGCAGTACTTC
J gene: TRBJ2-7
D gene: -
clone size: few
V gene: TRBV7-9

CDR3 protein: CASSLQLDEQFF
CDR3 DNA: TGCGCCAGCAGCTTACAGCTGGATGAGCAGTTCTTC
J gene: TRBJ2-1
D gene: -
clone size: many
V gene: TRBV5-1

CDR3 protein: CASSPSRPGRGTDTQYF
CDR3 DNA: TGTGCCAGCAGCCCTTCACGACCAGGACGCGGAACAGATACGCAGTATTTT
J gene: TRBJ2-3
D gene: -
clone size: -
V gene: TRBV3-1

CDR3 protein: CAISSGDSYGYTF
CDR3 DNA: TGTGCCATCAGTTCAGGGGACAGCTATGGCTACACCTTC
J gene: TRBJ1-2
D gene: TRBD1
clone size: -
V gene: TRBV10-3

CDR3 protein: CSARDRRTGSYEQYF
CDR3 DNA: TGCAGTGCTAGAGATCGTAGGACAGGGAGCTACGAGCAGTACTTC
J gene: TRBJ2-7
D gene: TRBD1
clone size: -
V gene: TRBV20-1

CDR3 protein: CASRSGTSGSTDTQYF
CDR3 DNA: TGCGCCAGCAGATCTGGGACTAGCGGGAGTACAGATACGCAGTATTTT
J gene: TRBJ2-3
D gene: TRBD2
clone size: few
V gene: TRBV5-1

CDR3 protein: CSAKDRGRADTQYF
CDR3 DNA: TGCAGTGCTAAGGACAGGGGGCGGGCAGATACGCAGTATTTT
J gene: TRBJ2-3
D gene: TRBD1
clone size: few
V gene: TRBV20-1

CDR3 protein: CASSRGVDEQFF
CDR3 DNA: TGTGCCAGCTCACGGGGGGTCGATGAGCAGTTCTTC
J gene: TRBJ2-1
D gene: -
clone size: few
V gene: TRBV18

CDR3 protein: CASSYEGANQETQYF
CDR3 DNA: TGTGCCAGCAGTTACGAGGGCGCTAACCAAGAGACCCAGTACTTC
J gene: TRBJ2-5
D gene: -
clone size: once
V gene: TRBV6-2/TRBV6-3

CDR3 protein: CSVEEQGLISGNTIYF
CDR3 DNA: TGCAGCGTTGAAGAGCAGGGGCTAATCTCTGGAAACACCATATATTTT
J gene: TRBJ1-3
D gene: -
clone size: few
V gene: TRBV29-1

CDR3 protein: CASSLVSGFTDTQYF
CDR3 DNA: TGTGCCAGCAGTTTAGTGTCAGGGTTCACAGATACGCAGTATTTT
J gene: TRBJ2-3
D gene: -
clone size: few
V gene: TRBV12-3/TRBV12-4

CDR3 protein: CASSLLAMLPGISQYNEQFF
CDR3 DNA: TGTGCCAGCAGTTTATTGGCCATGCTCCCAGGGATCTCTCAATACAATGAGCAGTTCTTC
J gene: TRBJ2-1
D gene: -
clone size: -
V gene: TRBV28

CDR3 protein: CSARAGGPSYEQYF
CDR3 DNA: TGCAGTGCTAGAGCGGGCGGACCTTCCTACGAGCAGTACTTC
J gene: TRBJ2-7
D gene: -
clone size: -
V gene: TRBV20-1

CDR3 protein: CASSSRGGTGNTIYF
CDR3 DNA: TGTGCCAGCAGCTCCCGGGGGGGGACTGGAAACACCATATATTTT
J gene: TRBJ1-3
D gene: -
clone size: -
V gene: TRBV12-3/TRBV12-4